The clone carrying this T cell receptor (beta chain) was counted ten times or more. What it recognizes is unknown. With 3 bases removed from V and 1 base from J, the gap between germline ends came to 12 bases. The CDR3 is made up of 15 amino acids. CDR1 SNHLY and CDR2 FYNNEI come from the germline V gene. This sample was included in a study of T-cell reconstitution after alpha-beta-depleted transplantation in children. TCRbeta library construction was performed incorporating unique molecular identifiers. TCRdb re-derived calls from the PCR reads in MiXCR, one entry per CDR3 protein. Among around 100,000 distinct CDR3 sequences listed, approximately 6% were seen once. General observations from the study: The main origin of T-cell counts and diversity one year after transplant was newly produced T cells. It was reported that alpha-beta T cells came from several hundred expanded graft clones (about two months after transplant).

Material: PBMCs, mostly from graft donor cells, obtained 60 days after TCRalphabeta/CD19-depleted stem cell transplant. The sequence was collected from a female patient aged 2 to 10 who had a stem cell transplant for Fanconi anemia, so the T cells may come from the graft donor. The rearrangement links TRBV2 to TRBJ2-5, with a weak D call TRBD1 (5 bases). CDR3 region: CASSELGRAQETQYF. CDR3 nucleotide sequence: TGTGCCAGCAGTGAGTTGGGCAGGGCCCAAGAGACCCAGTACTTC. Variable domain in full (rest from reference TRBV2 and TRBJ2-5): EPEVTQTPSHQVTQMGQEVILRCVPISNHLYFYWYRQILGQKVEFLVSFYNNEISEKSEIFDDQFSVERPDGSNFTLKIRSTKLEDSAMYFCASSELGRAQETQYFGPGTRLLVL.